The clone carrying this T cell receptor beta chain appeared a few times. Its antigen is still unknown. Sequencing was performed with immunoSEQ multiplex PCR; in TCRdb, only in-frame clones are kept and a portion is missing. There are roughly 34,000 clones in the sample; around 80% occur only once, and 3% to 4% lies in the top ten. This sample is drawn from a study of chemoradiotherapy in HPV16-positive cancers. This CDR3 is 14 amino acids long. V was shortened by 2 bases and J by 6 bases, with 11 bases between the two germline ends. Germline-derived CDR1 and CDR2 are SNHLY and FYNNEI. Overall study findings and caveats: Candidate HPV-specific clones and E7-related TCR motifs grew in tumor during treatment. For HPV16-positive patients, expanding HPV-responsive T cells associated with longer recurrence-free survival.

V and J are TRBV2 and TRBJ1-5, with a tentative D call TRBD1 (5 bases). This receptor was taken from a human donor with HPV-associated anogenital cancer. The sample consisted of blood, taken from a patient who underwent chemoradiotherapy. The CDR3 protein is CASSENQGSQPQHF. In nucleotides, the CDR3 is TGTGCCAGCAGTGAAAACCAGGGCTCTCAGCCCCAGCATTTT. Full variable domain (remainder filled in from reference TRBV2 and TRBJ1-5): EPEVTQTPSHQVTQMGQEVILRCVPISNHLYFYWYRQILGQKVEFLVSFYNNEISEKSEIFDDQFSVERPDGSNFTLKIRSTKLEDSAMYFCASSENQGSQPQHFGDGTRLSIL.